The clone carrying this T cell receptor beta chain was seen repeatedly, ten times or more. This entry comes from a study of spatial heterogeneity in lung cancer. Study-level background: Follow-up PBMC samples were sequenced when available, at a median of approximately two years after resection.

The time point was: blood at routine non-recurrence follow-up after resection. No cells were sorted before sequencing. The whole RNA sequenced was extracted from tumor, nontumor lung or frozen PBMC. The V end was cut by 4 bases, the J end by 6 bases, with 10 bases between. This CDR3 is built from 13 residues. CDR1 MNHEY and CDR2 SVGEGT come from the germline V gene. The presence of a unique molecular identifier marked each TCR cDNA molecule. TCRdb independently ran MiXCR on the 5' RACE reads; one entry per CDR3 protein. The sample includes about 15,000 distinct CDR3 sequences, approximately 6% of them seen just once.

The sample was PBMCs, taken at follow-up. This chain uses TRBV6-2 or TRBV6-3 with TRBJ1-5, with unresolved D. This TCR came from a male donor with early-stage non-small cell lung cancer. CDR3 sequence reads: CASSSQESQPQHF. CDR3 coding DNA: TGTGCCAGCAGTTCCCAGGAAAGTCAGCCCCAGCATTTT.